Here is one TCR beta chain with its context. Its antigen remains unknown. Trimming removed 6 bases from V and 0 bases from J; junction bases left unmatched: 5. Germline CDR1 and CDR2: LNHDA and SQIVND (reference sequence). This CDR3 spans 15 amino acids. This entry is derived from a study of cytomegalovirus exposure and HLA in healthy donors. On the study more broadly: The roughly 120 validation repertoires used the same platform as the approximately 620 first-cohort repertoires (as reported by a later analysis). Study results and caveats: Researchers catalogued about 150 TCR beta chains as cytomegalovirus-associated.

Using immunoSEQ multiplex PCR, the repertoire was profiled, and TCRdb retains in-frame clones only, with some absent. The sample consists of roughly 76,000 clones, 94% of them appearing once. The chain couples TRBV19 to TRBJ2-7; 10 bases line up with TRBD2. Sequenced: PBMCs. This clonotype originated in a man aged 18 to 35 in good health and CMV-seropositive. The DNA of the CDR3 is TGTGCCAGTAGGGGGGGGACTAGCGACTCCTACGAGCAGTACTTC. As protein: CASRGGTSDSYEQYF.